Below, 27 T cell receptor beta chains from the same sample are listed, as sequenced in a study of CD8 T cells in ankylosing spondylitis. Overall study findings and caveats: A TCR beta motif made of about 8 highly homologous variants seemed typical of ankylosing spondylitis blood.

Via MiXCR, TCRdb re-called the 5' RACE reads, giving one row per CDR3 protein. This table has some 840,000 distinct CDR3 sequences, approximately 10% appearing once. Antigens of these TCRs are unknown. Sequences were obtained from blood, either unsorted or a sorted T cell fraction (not recorded which). The receptors here all came from a male donor with ankylosing spondylitis.

This clonotype has just a few counts. The chain has TRBV6-1 and TRBJ1-1; D is uncertain. This CDR3 has 13 residues. V dropped 10 bases and J dropped 3 bases, with 15 bases sitting between them. Germline CDR1 is MNHNS and CDR2 is SASEGT. In nucleotides, the CDR3 is TGTGCCACTCGGTTCGGGGTTGACACTGAAGCTTTCTTT. Protein product: CATRFGVDTEAFF.

This clonotype occurred many times. This rearrangement joins TRBV29-1 to TRBJ2-7; D not certain. Germline assignment: CDR1 SQVTM and CDR2 ANQGSEA. The V and J ends lost 6 bases and 3 bases respectively, with 18 bases between them. This CDR3 contains 14 residues. The CDR3 DNA is TGCAGCGTCAGAAGCTTGGGTGTGCGCTACGAGCAGTACTTC. It specifies CSVRSLGVRYEQYF.

This clonotype showed up many times. The genes are TRBV4-2 and TRBJ2-3; 11 nucleotides align to TRBD2. V lost 1 base to trimming and J lost 4 bases; unmatched junction nucleotides: 4. Germline lookup yields CDR1 LGHNA and CDR2 YNFKEQ. This CDR3 has 16 residues. The CDR3 spells CASSQGLAGSSDTQYF. DNA for the CDR3: TGTGCCAGCAGCCAAGGACTAGCGGGAAGTTCAGATACGCAGTATTTT.

The CDR3 DNA follows: TGTGCCATCGGAGGACTAGCGGGAGCCACAGATACGCAGTATTTT. Protein product: CAIGGLAGATDTQYF. This rearrangement joins TRBV10-3 to TRBJ2-3; 13 bases line up with TRBD2. Germline lookup yields CDR1 ENHRY and CDR2 SYGVKD. The CDR3 runs 15 residues. The J segment lost 2 bases and the V segment lost 8 bases, leaving 4 bases of the junction unmatched.

This clonotype was counted many times. The chain uses TRBV5-1 and TRBJ2-1; no firm D call. The CDR3 loop spans 15 amino acids. The ends were cut back, 6 bases at V and 0 bases at J, with 13 bases in the middle. Germline V lookup: CDR1 SGHRS, CDR2 YFSETQ. CDR3 bases: TGCGCCAGCATGCCCTCGACAAGCTCCTACAATGAGCAGTTCTTC. This codes for CASMPSTSSYNEQFF.

This clonotype was detected ten times or more. V and J are TRBV5-1 and TRBJ2-7; 8 bases are shared with TRBD2. Germline V lookup: CDR1 SGHRS, CDR2 YFSETQ. The ends lost 5 bases at V and 6 bases at J; junction bases unmatched: 13. The CDR3 extends over 15 amino acids. CDR3 bases: TGCGCCAGCAGGACTCGACCGGGAGGGACCTTCGAGCAGTACTTC. Translation gives CASRTRPGGTFEQYF. Full variable domain (rest looked up from reference TRBV5-1 and TRBJ2-7): KAGVTQTPRYLIKTRGQQVTLSCSPISGHRSVSWYQQTPGQGLQFLFEYFSETQRNKGNFPGRFSGRQFSNSRSEMNVSTLELGDSALYLCASRTRPGGTFEQYFGPGTRLTVT.

This clonotype turned up a few times. This chain uses TRBV7-9 with TRBJ2-7; TRBD2 is a possible D gene (6 bases). Germline V gene sequence: CDR1 SEHNR, CDR2 FQNEAQ (reference sequence). V was clipped by 5 bases and J by 1 base, with 15 bases between them. The CDR3 covers 15 residues. CDR3 sequence reads: CASSPVWDLSYEQYF. CDR3 DNA sequence: TGTGCCAGCAGCCCAGTCTGGGACTTGTCCTACGAGCAGTACTTC.

This clonotype was recorded many times. V usage is TRBV20-1 and J usage is TRBJ2-7; D unclear. This CDR3 is built from 11 residues. Germline assignment: CDR1 DFQATT and CDR2 SNEGSKA (reference sequence). Trimming stripped 3 bases from V and 3 bases from J, with 6 bases between. CDR3 bases: TGCAGTGCTAGTACGGGCTACGAGCAGTACTTC. Its protein is CSASTGYEQYF.

This clonotype has a handful of counts. The rearrangement links TRBV6-1 to TRBJ1-2; TRBD1 matches at 9 bases. The CDR3 length is 14 residues. Unmatched junction bases numbered 1, after V lost 3 bases and J lost 2 bases. Germline CDR1 reads MNHNS; CDR2 reads SASEGT. CDR3 DNA sequence: TGTGCCAGCAGTGAGACAGGGGGGAACTATGGCTACACCTTC. This codes for CASSETGGNYGYTF.

The chain has TRBV7-2 and TRBJ2-5; D remains ambiguous. Looked up from germline, CDR1 is SGHTA and CDR2 is FQGNSA. Trimming shortened V by 5 bases and J by 0 bases, and 13 bases separated the two germline ends. The CDR3 contains 15 residues. The CDR3 region is CASSNRLRDQETQYF. The CDR3, as DNA: TGTGCCAGCAGCAACCGACTTAGGGACCAAGAGACCCAGTACTTC.

This clonotype has at least ten counts. The V gene is TRBV7-3, the J gene TRBJ2-7; 7 bases are shared with TRBD1. From germline, CDR1 is SGHTA and CDR2 FQGTGA. The CDR3 consists of 16 residues. With V trimmed by 2 bases and J by 4 bases, 11 bases remained unmatched. The CDR3 DNA sequence: TGTGCCAGCAGCTTATTCCCCAGGACAGGTCCATACGAGCAGTACTTC. Translation: CASSLFPRTGPYEQYF.

V and J are TRBV27 and TRBJ1-5, with D possibly matching TRBD1 (6 bases). CDR1 and CDR2 from the germline V gene are MNHEY and SMNVEV (reference sequence). Deletions cut 3 bases from V and 0 bases from J, with 18 bases between. CDR3 size: 18 residues. CDR3 region: CASSFLDSRGYSNQPQHF. DNA for the CDR3: TGTGCCAGCAGTTTCCTGGACAGCCGGGGGTATAGCAATCAGCCCCAGCATTTT.

There are a few counts of this clonotype. V gene TRBV10-3 combines with J gene TRBJ2-7, with 10 positions matching TRBD1. CDR3 length: 15 residues. Per the germline V gene, CDR1 is ENHRY and CDR2 is SYGVKD. Unmatched junction bases numbered 8, after V lost 5 bases and J lost 4 bases. The CDR3 loop is CAISPNWDRGYEQYF. The CDR3 region has the DNA TGTGCCATCAGTCCGAATTGGGACAGGGGTTACGAGCAGTACTTC.

This chain links TRBV7-6 with TRBJ2-3; 11 positions match TRBD2. Germline CDR1 is SGHVS and CDR2 is FNYEAQ. J lost 4 bases, V lost 10 bases, and 16 bases had no gene match. The CDR3 contains 17 residues. The CDR3 spells CATTSLHSGGAADTQYF. CDR3 DNA sequence: TGTGCCACGACAAGCCTCCATAGCGGGGGGGCAGCAGATACGCAGTATTTT.

This clonotype has just a few counts. The CDR3 is CASSPGAHRQGANYGYTF. The CDR3 nucleotides are TGCGCCAGCAGCCCTGGCGCCCATCGACAGGGAGCTAACTATGGCTACACCTTC. This sequence joins TRBV4-3 and TRBJ1-2; 7 nucleotides match TRBD1. The V segment lost 4 bases and the J segment 0 bases; nucleotides outside the gene matches: 14. The germline CDR1 and CDR2 sequences are LGHNA and YSLEER. The CDR3 runs 18 residues.

The V call is TRBV6-1, the J call TRBJ1-1; the match to TRBD1 covers 7 bases. J lost 6 bases, V lost 3 bases, and 4 bases had no gene match. CDR1 and CDR2 (germline): MNHNS, SASEGT. The length of the CDR3 is 13 residues. Written as DNA, the CDR3 is TGTGCCAGCAGTGATCAGGGGGTCGCTGAAGCTTTCTTT. As protein: CASSDQGVAEAFF.

This chain links TRBV10-3 with TRBJ2-7; D unresolved. The CDR3 is made up of 14 amino acids. The V gene's germline CDR1 is ENHRY and CDR2 SYGVKD. V dropped 3 bases and J dropped 0 bases, with 9 bases sitting between them. The CDR3 DNA reads as TGTGCCATCAGTGATAAAGCTTTCTCCTACGAGCAGTACTTC. Translation gives CAISDKAFSYEQYF.

The rearrangement links TRBV4-1 to TRBJ1-3; 7 nucleotides agree with TRBD1. V trimming: 4 bases; J trimming: 8 bases; junction bases outside the gene matches: 8. Per the germline V gene, CDR1 is MGHRA and CDR2 is YSYEKL. This CDR3 spans 14 amino acids. The CDR3 protein is CASSPRGLEDTIYF. In DNA, the CDR3 is TGCGCCAGCAGCCCTAGGGGGCTGGAAGACACCATATATTTT.

This clonotype was recorded at least ten times. The chain is built from TRBV4-2 and TRBJ2-7; unclear D gene. Germline values: CDR1 LGHNA, CDR2 YNFKEQ. V was shortened by 4 bases and J by 3 bases, with 10 bases between the two germline ends. This CDR3 region has 13 residues. The CDR3 nucleotides are TGTGCCAGCAGCCTTTCTACCAACTACGAGCAGTACTTC. It encodes CASSLSTNYEQYF.

The V call is TRBV6-2 or TRBV6-3, the J call TRBJ1-4; 8 bases agree with TRBD1. The CDR3 has 15 amino acids. V shed 5 bases and J 4 bases; nucleotides not matched to a gene: 6. Per the germline V gene, CDR1 is MNHEY and CDR2 is SVGEGT. This CDR3 is CASSAGTGRNEKLFF. CDR3 nucleotides: TGTGCCAGCAGTGCCGGGACAGGTCGTAATGAAAAACTGTTTTTT.

J is TRBJ2-5 and V is TRBV10-3; TRBD2 matches at 11 bases. This CDR3 has 16 residues. Germline lookup yields CDR1 ENHRY and CDR2 SYGVKD. V dropped 5 bases and J dropped 4; count of bases not matched to a gene: 9. The CDR3 region is CAISSTSGGGLETQYF. The CDR3 DNA reads TGTGCCATCAGTTCTACTAGCGGGGGCGGGTTAGAGACCCAGTACTTC.

In its sample, this clonotype was seen many times. The V and J genes are TRBV7-3 and TRBJ2-3, with D possibly being TRBD2 (6 bases). Germline assignment: CDR1 SGHTA and CDR2 FQGTGA. The V end was cut by 1 base, the J end by 2 bases, with 22 bases between. The CDR3 runs to 19 residues. CDR3 sequence: CASSLKGPRTGGLTDTQYF. For the CDR3, the DNA is TGTGCCAGCAGCTTAAAGGGCCCCAGGACCGGGGGTCTCACAGATACGCAGTATTTT.

The chain's CDR3 is CSVEDGTGGFF. The CDR3 DNA follows: TGCAGCGTTGAAGATGGGACAGGGGGGTTCTTT. V gene TRBV29-1 combines with J gene TRBJ1-1, with 11 bases fitting TRBD1. Per the germline V gene, CDR1 is SQVTM and CDR2 is ANQGSEA. After removal of 0 bases from V and 14 bases from J, the junction contained 2 bases not matched to a gene. This CDR3 spans 11 amino acids.

The chain recombines TRBV20-1 with TRBJ2-7, with 7 bases matching TRBD1. CDR1 and CDR2 (germline): DFQATT, SNEGSKA (reference sequence). V lost 4 bases to trimming and J lost 1 base; unmatched junction nucleotides: 7. The CDR3 is 14 amino acids. The CDR3 DNA reads as TGCAGTGCTACCCCTGAGACAGGGTCCTACGAGCAGTACTTC. Amino acid sequence: CSATPETGSYEQYF.

The chain employs TRBV28 and TRBJ1-5; possibly TRBD1 for D (5 bases). Trimming removed 6 bases from V and 0 bases from J, with 21 bases in between. This CDR3 contains 18 residues. Germline V lookup: CDR1 MDHEN, CDR2 SYDVKM. The CDR3 DNA is TGTGCCAGCAGGACCAGGACACAGAGATTCTATAGCAATCAGCCCCAGCATTTT. Its protein product is CASRTRTQRFYSNQPQHF.

This clonotype has more than one count but fewer than ten. V and J are TRBV29-1 and TRBJ2-3; 13 bases line up with TRBD2. The junction had 8 bases not matched to a gene; V was cut back by 6 bases and J by 2 bases. This CDR3 spans 16 amino acids. CDR1 and CDR2 (germline): SQVTM, ANQGSEA. The CDR3 here is CSVRTSGSFFTDTQYF. As DNA, the CDR3 is TGCAGCGTGAGGACTAGCGGGAGTTTTTTCACAGATACGCAGTATTTT.

This clonotype appeared a few times. The V call is TRBV7-2, the J call TRBJ2-3; D is undetermined. Looked up from germline, CDR1 is SGHTA and CDR2 is FQGNSA. V gave up 2 bases and J gave up 5 bases, with 17 bases separating them. The CDR3 loop spans 16 amino acids. The DNA for the CDR3 is TGTGCCAGCAGCTTACGCTTCGGCAATCAAGTAGATACGCAGTATTTT. This gives the protein CASSLRFGNQVDTQYF.